The next 15 T cell receptor beta chains were all read from a single sample in a study of blood T cells in healthy people across ages. A second PCR of roughly 6 to 12 cycles used a sample-barcoded 5' primer and a J-beta primer mix. TCRdb used MiXCR to reprocess the 5' RACE reads, holding one entry per CDR3 protein. Among over 1,500,000 distinct CDR3 sequences, about 49% were seen once, and the ten largest hold approximately 2%. Sequenced material: blood. These TCRs come from a woman between 40 and 55 years old in good health.

The sample holds a few counts of this clonotype. The rearrangement joins TRBV24-1 to TRBJ2-7; D is unresolved. The J call is uncertain, as TRBJ2-5 better fits the DNA end. The CDR3 is 15 residues long. Germline V gene lookup returns CDR1 KGHDR and CDR2 SFDVKD. In DNA form, the CDR3 reads TGTGCCACCAGTGATTTGTCTTTAGGTCGGGAGACCCAGTACTTC. As protein: CATSDLSLGRETQYF.

This chain uses TRBV15 with TRBJ2-5; 7 bases align to TRBD1. The germline CDR1 and CDR2 sequences are LNHNV and YYDKDF (reference sequence). This CDR3 is 17 amino acids long. V lost 0 bases and J lost 2; bases outside the gene matches: 9. CDR3 sequence reads: CATSRDAAGGPQETQYF. The CDR3 nucleotides are TGTGCCACCAGCAGAGATGCGGCAGGGGGTCCGCAAGAGACCCAGTACTTC.

The CDR3 loop is CASSYSPSGSTDTQYF. CDR3 nucleotides: TGTGCCAGCAGTTACTCGCCTAGCGGTAGCACAGATACGCAGTATTTT. The V call is TRBV6-5, the J call TRBJ2-3; 7 nucleotides align to TRBD2. Germline V gene data show CDR1 as MNHEY and CDR2 as SVGAGI. The CDR3 totals 16 residues. V was clipped by 0 bases and J by 0 bases; unmatched bases: 3.

The chain recombines TRBV10-3 with TRBJ1-2, with no clear D. Deletions cut 0 bases from V and 4 bases from J, with 6 bases between. The length of the CDR3 is 13 residues. Looked up from germline, CDR1 is ENHRY and CDR2 is SYGVKD. The CDR3 bases are TGTGCCATCAGTGAGTCCGGCCTCTATGGCTACACCTTC. It is translated as CAISESGLYGYTF.

The CDR3 DNA is TGCGCCAGCAACCAAGGGGGGCTCTACAATGAGCAGTTCTTC. The encoded protein is CASNQGGLYNEQFF. The chain joins TRBV5-1 to TRBJ2-1; D possibly uses TRBD1 or TRBD2 (6 bases each). Trimming shortened V by 6 bases and J by 3 bases, and 13 bases separated the two germline ends. The germline gives CDR1 SGHRS, CDR2 YFSETQ. CDR3 length: 14 residues.

The rearrangement joins TRBV15 to TRBJ1-2; a weak D match, TRBD1 (6 bases). The CDR3 is 14 residues long. Per germline, CDR1 LNHNV and CDR2 YYDKDF (reference sequence). Trimming took off 3 bases at V and 7 bases at J, with 15 bases between the two ends. The DNA for the CDR3 is TGTGCCACCAGCAGGATAAACAGGGATAGTGGCTACACCTTC. It is translated as CATSRINRDSGYTF.

The V and J genes are TRBV20-1 and TRBJ2-3; a weak D match, TRBD2 (7 bases). With 3 bases removed from V and 6 bases from J, the gap between germline ends came to 25 bases. CDR1 DFQATT and CDR2 SNEGSKA come from the germline V gene (reference sequence). The CDR3 spans 17 residues. The CDR3 here is CSASRDSGGGQTDTQYF. The CDR3 DNA reads as TGCAGTGCTAGTAGGGATAGCGGCGGGGGCCAGACCGATACGCAGTATTTT.

The V call is TRBV7-8, the J call TRBJ2-1; 11 bases are shared with TRBD2. Germline V lookup: CDR1 SGHVS, CDR2 FQNEAQ. V shed 5 bases, J shed 3 bases, and the junction held 9 bases outside the gene matches. The CDR3 has 17 amino acids. CDR3 region: CASSHSGTSGLYNEQFF. DNA of the CDR3: TGTGCCAGCAGCCATTCCGGGACTAGCGGACTCTACAATGAGCAGTTCTTC.

The chain combines TRBV2 with TRBJ2-7, with D possibly TRBD1 on 5 matching bases. TRBJ2-5 matches the DNA end more closely, so the J call is doubtful. The CDR3 covers 14 residues. Germline CDR1 reads SNHLY; CDR2 reads FYNNEI. The chain's CDR3 is CASSERGQKETQYF. For the CDR3, the DNA is TGTGCCAGCAGTGAAAGGGGCCAGAAAGAGACCCAGTACTTC.

Comment on this clonotype: A junction end diverges from the germline sequence, so it may reflect a read error. This chain uses TRBV24-1 with TRBJ2-1; D gene uncertain. CDR3 size: 13 residues. Germline CDR1 reads KGHDR; CDR2 reads SFDVKD. CDR3 protein: CATSKKNRDEQFF. DNA of the CDR3: TGCGCCACCTCAAAGAAGAATCGGGATGAGCAGTTCTTC.

The chain is built from TRBV21-1 and TRBJ2-5; the DNA was not compared with TRBD2, the D call given in the table. TRBV21-1 is a documented pseudogene. This CDR3 is built from 15 residues. Written as DNA, the CDR3 is TGTGCCAGCAGCAAACAAGCGGGGGGGCAAGAGACCCAGTACTTC. Its translation is CASSKQAGGQETQYF.

This clonotype was seen more than once but under ten times. The V gene is TRBV10-2, the J gene TRBJ2-3, with 7 bases aligning to TRBD1. Germline loops: CDR1 WSHSY, CDR2 SAAADI. There are 13 residues in the CDR3. V shed 10 bases and J 0 bases; nucleotides not matched to a gene: 4. CDR3 in amino acids: CAIQTGSTDTQYF. CDR3 DNA: TGCGCCATCCAGACAGGGAGCACAGATACGCAGTATTTT.

This clonotype came up a few times. This chain connects TRBV24-1 to TRBJ2-5; D is tentatively TRBD1 or TRBD2 (5 bases each). CDR3 length equals 17 residues. The germline V and J ends were trimmed by 0 bases and 5 bases, with 18 bases remaining between them. Germline assignment: CDR1 KGHDR and CDR2 SFDVKD. CDR3 loop: CATSDLRGSGPGETQYF. CDR3 nucleotide sequence: TGTGCCACCAGTGATTTGCGGGGTTCCGGACCAGGGGAGACCCAGTACTTC.

The rearrangement links TRBV6-2 or TRBV6-3 to TRBJ2-5, with a tentative D call TRBD2 (6 bases). Germline CDR1 is MNHEY and CDR2 is SVGEGT. This CDR3 has 15 amino acids. V was clipped by 6 bases and J by 5 bases, with 19 bases between them. The CDR3 nucleotides read TGTGCCAGCAGCCCTACGGGGGTCGGGTGGGAGACCCAGTACTTC. Protein sequence: CASSPTGVGWETQYF.

This sequence joins TRBV7-2 and TRBJ2-3; D remains ambiguous. This CDR3 is 12 amino acids long. Per germline, CDR1 SGHTA and CDR2 FQGNSA. Trimming took 3 bases from V and 6 from J, leaving 7 bases between them. For the CDR3, the DNA is TGTGCCAGCAGCTTCATAGTGGATACGCAGTATTTT. Its translation is CASSFIVDTQYF. The full variable domain, completed using reference TRBV7-2 and TRBJ2-3, is GAGVSQSPSNKVTEKGKDVELRCDPISGHTALYWYRQSLGQGLEFLIYFQGNSAPDKSGLPSDRFSAERTGGSVSTLTIQRTQQEDSAVYLCASSFIVDTQYFGPGTRLTVL.